The source of this TCR beta chain is a study of blood T cells in healthy people across ages. Sample-barcoded 5' priming and a J-beta primer mix drove a second PCR of 7 to 11 cycles. MiXCR was run by TCRdb on the 5' RACE reads, yielding one entry per CDR3 protein. This sample has 1,500,000 or so distinct CDR3 sequences, with approximately 43% found just once. A remark on this clonotype: What it binds is unknown.

Notes on the study in general: The study could not conclusively compare naive and antigen-experienced cells, given its unsorted PBMCs.

Healthy individuals of Caucasian origin from Russia, aged about 6 to 95, served as donors. The CDR3 sequence is 18 residues long. Germline trimming cut 5 bases from V and 8 bases from J; bases unmatched to any gene: 21. CDR1 is SEHNR, CDR2 FQNEAQ, per germline (reference sequence). Specimen: blood. The source is a woman under 30 in good health. The V call is TRBV7-9, the J call TRBJ2-1, with TRBD2 identical over 7 bases. The CDR3 sequence: CASSAAPGGSPTSDEQFF. The CDR3 DNA reads TGTGCCAGCAGCGCCGCTCCGGGCGGGAGTCCCACGAGCGATGAGCAGTTCTTC.